Given below is one TCR beta chain in context. The entry originates in a study of blood T cell repertoires in COVID-19. The junction had 12 bases not matched to a gene; V was cut back by 1 base and J by 8 bases. The germline V gene has CDR1 SGHNT and CDR2 YYREEE (reference sequence). CDR3 length: 16 residues. The assay was immunoSEQ multiplex PCR, and TCRdb's table has in-frame clones only and misses some. This table holds around 380,000 clones, roughly four fifths found once. The sequenced material came from peripheral blood. This sequence originates from a human donor with acute or convalescent COVID-19. The donor label of this sample is uncertain. The rearrangement joins TRBV5-4 to TRBJ1-2; 9 bases map to TRBD1. CDR3 coding DNA: TGTGCCAGCAGCTTGAATCGGGACAGGGCTTCGGGAGGCTACACCTTC. Translating it yields CASSLNRDRASGGYTF. Filled out from reference TRBV5-4 and TRBJ1-2, the complete variable domain reads ETGVTQSPTHLIKTRGQQVTLRCSSQSGHNTVSWYQQALGQGPQFIFQYYREEENGRGNFPPRFSGLQFPNYSSELNVNALELDDSALYLCASSLNRDRASGGYTFGSGTRLTVV.